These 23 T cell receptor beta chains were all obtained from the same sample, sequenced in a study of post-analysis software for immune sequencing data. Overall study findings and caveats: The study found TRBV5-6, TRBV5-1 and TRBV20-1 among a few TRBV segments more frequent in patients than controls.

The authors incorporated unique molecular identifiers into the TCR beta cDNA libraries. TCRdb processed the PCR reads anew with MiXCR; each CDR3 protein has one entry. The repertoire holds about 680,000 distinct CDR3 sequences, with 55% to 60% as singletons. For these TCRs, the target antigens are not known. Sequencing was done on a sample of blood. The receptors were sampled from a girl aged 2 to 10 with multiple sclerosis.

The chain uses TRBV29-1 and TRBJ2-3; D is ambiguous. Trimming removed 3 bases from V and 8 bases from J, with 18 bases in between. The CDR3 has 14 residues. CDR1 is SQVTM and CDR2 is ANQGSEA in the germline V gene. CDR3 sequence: CSVEGGRVSGTQYF. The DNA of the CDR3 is TGCAGCGTTGAGGGCGGCCGTGTCTCCGGTACGCAGTATTTT.

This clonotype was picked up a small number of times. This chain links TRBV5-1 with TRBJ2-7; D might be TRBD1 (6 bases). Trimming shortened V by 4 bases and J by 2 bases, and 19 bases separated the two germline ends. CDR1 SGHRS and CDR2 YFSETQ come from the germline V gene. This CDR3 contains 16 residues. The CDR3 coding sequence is TGCGCCAGCAGCACCGCCAACCGGGACACCCCCTACGAGCAGTACTTC. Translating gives CASSTANRDTPYEQYF. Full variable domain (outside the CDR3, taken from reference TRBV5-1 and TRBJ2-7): KAGVTQTPRYLIKTRGQQVTLSCSPISGHRSVSWYQQTPGQGLQFLFEYFSETQRNKGNFPGRFSGRQFSNSRSEMNVSTLELGDSALYLCASSTANRDTPYEQYFGPGTRLTVT.

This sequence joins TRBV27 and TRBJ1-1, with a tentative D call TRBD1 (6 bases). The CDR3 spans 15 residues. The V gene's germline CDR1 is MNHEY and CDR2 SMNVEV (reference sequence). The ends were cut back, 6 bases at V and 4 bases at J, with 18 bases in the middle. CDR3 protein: CASRLQGLAVTEAFF. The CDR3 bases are TGTGCCAGCAGATTACAGGGTTTGGCCGTCACTGAAGCTTTCTTT.

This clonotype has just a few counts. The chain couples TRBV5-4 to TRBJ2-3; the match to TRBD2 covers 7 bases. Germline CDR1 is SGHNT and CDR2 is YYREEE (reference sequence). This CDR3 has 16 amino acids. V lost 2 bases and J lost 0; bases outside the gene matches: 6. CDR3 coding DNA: TGTGCCAGCAGCTTCGGAGGGAGGGGTAGCACAGATACGCAGTATTTT. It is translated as CASSFGGRGSTDTQYF.

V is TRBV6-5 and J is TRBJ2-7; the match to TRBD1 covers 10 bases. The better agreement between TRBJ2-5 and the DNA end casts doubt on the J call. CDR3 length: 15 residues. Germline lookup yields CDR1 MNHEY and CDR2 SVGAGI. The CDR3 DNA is TGTGCCAGCAGTTCCCGGGACAGGGGCCAAGAGACCCAGTACTTC. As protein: CASSSRDRGQETQYF.

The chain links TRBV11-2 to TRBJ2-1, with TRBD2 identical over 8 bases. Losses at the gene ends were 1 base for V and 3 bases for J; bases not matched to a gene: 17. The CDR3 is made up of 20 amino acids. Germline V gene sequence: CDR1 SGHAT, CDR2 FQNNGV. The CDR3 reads CASSLGLLGLAGPDYNEQFF. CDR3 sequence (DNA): TGTGCCAGCAGCTTAGGATTACTCGGACTAGCTGGACCCGACTACAATGAGCAGTTCTTC. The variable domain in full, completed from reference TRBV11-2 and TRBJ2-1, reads EAGVAQSPRYKIIEKRQSVAFWCNPISGHATLYWYQQILGQGPKLLIQFQNNGVVDDSQLPKDRFSAERLKGVDSTLKIQPAKLEDSAVYLCASSLGLLGLAGPDYNEQFFGPGTRLTVL.

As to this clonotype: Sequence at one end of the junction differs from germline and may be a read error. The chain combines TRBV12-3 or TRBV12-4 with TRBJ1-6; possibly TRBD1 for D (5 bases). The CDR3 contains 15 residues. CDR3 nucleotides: TGTGCCAGCAGGGCATCCGGGACGGAGAATTCACCCCTCAACTTT. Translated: CASRASGTENSPLNF.

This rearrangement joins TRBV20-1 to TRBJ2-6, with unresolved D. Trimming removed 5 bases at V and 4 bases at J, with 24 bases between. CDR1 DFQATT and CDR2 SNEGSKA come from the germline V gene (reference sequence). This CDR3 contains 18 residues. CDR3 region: CSAVHRAPSLLGANVLTF. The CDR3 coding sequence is TGCAGTGCTGTGCATCGGGCTCCCTCTCTGTTGGGGGCCAACGTCCTGACTTTC.

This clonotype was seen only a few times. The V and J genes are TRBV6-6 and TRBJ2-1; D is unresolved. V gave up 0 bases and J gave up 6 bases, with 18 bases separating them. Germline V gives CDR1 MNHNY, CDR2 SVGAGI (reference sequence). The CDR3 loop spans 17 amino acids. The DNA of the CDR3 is TGTGCCAGCAGTTACTCAAGAAGGGTAAGGCGCGGCAATGAGCAGTTCTTC. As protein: CASSYSRRVRRGNEQFF.

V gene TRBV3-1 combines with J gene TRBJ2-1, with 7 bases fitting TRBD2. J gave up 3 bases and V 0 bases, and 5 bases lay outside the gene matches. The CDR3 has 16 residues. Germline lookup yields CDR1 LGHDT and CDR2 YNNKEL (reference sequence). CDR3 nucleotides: TGTGCCAGCAGCCAAGATGAGGCTAGCGGCTACAATGAGCAGTTCTTC. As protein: CASSQDEASGYNEQFF.

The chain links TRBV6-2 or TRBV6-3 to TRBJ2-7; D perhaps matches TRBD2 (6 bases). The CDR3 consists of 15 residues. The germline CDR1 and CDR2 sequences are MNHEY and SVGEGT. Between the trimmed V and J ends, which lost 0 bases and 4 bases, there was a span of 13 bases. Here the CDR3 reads CASSYSPSEFYEQYF. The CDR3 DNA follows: TGTGCCAGCAGTTACTCTCCTAGCGAATTTTACGAGCAGTACTTC.

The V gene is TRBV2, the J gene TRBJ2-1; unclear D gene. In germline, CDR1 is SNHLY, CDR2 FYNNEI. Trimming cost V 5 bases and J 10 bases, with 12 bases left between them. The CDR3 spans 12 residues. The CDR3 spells CASSKDLAEQFF. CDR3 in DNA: TGTGCCAGCAGTAAGGACCTCGCAGAGCAGTTCTTC.

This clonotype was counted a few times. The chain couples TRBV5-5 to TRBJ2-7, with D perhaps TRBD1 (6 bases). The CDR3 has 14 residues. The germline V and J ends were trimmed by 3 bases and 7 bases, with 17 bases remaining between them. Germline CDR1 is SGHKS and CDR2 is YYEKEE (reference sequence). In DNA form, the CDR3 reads TGTGCCAGCAGCTGGGGACGGACAGAAGGGGAGCAGTACTTC. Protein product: CASSWGRTEGEQYF.

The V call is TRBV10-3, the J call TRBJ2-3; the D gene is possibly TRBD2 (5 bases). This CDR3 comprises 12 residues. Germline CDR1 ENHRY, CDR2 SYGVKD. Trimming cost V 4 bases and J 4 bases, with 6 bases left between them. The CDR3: CAISGGSDTQYF. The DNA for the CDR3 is TGTGCCATCAGTGGAGGGTCAGATACGCAGTATTTT.

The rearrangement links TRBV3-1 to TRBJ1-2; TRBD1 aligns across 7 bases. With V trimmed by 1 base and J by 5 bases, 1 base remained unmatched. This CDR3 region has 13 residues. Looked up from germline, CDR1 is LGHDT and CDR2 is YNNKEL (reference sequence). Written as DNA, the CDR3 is TGTGCCAGCAGCCAAGCGGGACAGTATGGCTACACCTTC. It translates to CASSQAGQYGYTF.

The CDR3 loop reads CASSLGASGDQETQYF. CDR3 in DNA: TGTGCCAGCAGCTTAGGTGCTAGCGGAGATCAAGAGACCCAGTACTTC. J is TRBJ2-5 and V is TRBV11-2; 7 nucleotides agree with TRBD2. Germline V gives CDR1 SGHAT, CDR2 FQNNGV. CDR3 size: 16 residues. The V gene end was trimmed by 1 base and the J gene end by 2 bases; junction bases not matched to a gene: 7.

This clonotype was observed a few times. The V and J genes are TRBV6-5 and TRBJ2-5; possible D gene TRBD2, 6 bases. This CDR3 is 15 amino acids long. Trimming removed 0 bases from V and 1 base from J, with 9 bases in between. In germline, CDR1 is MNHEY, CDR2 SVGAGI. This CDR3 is CASSYSSGVQETQYF. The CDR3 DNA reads TGTGCCAGCAGTTACTCGTCGGGGGTCCAAGAGACCCAGTACTTC.

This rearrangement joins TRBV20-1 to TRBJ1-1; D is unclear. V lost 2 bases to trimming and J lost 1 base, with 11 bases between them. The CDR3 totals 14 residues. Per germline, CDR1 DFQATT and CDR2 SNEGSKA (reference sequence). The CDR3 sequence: CSARFQAKNTEAFF. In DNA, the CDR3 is TGCAGTGCTAGATTCCAGGCGAAGAACACTGAAGCTTTCTTT.

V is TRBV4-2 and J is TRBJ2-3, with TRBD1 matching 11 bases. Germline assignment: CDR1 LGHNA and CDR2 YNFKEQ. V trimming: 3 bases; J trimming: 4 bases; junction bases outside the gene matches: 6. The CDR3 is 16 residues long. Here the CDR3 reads CASSQGQGEGPDTQYF. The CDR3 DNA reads TGTGCCAGCAGCCAGGGACAGGGGGAAGGCCCAGATACGCAGTATTTT.

As DNA, the CDR3 is TGCAGCGTCAGGGGGTTTACCTACGAGCAGTACTTC. Translated: CSVRGFTYEQYF. V gene TRBV29-1 combines with J gene TRBJ2-7, with 7 bases identical to TRBD1. The CDR3 spans 12 residues. J lost 2 bases, V lost 6 bases, and 4 bases had no gene match. Germline CDR1 SQVTM, CDR2 ANQGSEA.

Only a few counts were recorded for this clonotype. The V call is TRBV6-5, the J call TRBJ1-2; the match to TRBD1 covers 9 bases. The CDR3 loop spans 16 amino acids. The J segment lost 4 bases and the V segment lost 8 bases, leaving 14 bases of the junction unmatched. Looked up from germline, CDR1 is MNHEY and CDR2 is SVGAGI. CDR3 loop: CASAGRDRAKGYGYTF. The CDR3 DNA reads TGTGCCAGCGCGGGCCGGGACAGGGCCAAAGGCTATGGCTACACCTTC.

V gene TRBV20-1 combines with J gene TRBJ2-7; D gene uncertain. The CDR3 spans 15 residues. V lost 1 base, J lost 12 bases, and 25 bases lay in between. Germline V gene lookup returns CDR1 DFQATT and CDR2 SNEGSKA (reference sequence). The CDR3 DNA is TGCAGTGCTAGAGCCCTGAGCCAGACCCAAGAGACCCGGTACTTC. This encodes CSARALSQTQETRYF.

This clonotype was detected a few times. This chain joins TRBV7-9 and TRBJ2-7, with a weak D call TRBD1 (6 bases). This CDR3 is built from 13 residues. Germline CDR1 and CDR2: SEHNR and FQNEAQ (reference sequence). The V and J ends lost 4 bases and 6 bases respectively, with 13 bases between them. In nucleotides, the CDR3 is TGTGCCAGCAGCTCAAGGGGGTCGGGCGAGCAGTACTTC. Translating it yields CASSSRGSGEQYF.